Below, 3 T cell receptor beta chains from the same sample are listed, as sequenced in a study of cytomegalovirus exposure and HLA in healthy donors. The primer mix had 60 Vbeta and 13 Jbeta primers. Assay used: immunoSEQ multiplex PCR; TCRdb lists only in-frame clones, some missing. Of under 130,000 clones in the sample, over 70% were seen once. Sequenced: PBMCs. These receptors all stem from a male donor in good health and CMV-seronegative.

The CDR3, as DNA: TGTGCCAGCTCACCTCTACGAGAAGATACGCAGTATTTT. Its protein product is CASSPLREDTQYF. V is TRBV18 and J is TRBJ2-3; D uncertain. Trimming took 3 bases from V and 5 from J, leaving 9 bases between them. CDR3 length: 13 amino acids. Germline V lookup: CDR1 KGHSH, CDR2 LQKENI.

The CDR3 loop is CASRVAGVKETQYF. The CDR3 bases are TGTGCCAGCAGAGTGGCGGGAGTAAAAGAGACCCAGTACTTC. The chain joins TRBV6-1 to TRBJ2-5, with TRBD2 matching 7 bases. From germline, CDR1 is MNHNS and CDR2 SASEGT. The CDR3 length is 14 residues. The V and J ends lost 6 bases and 3 bases, in that order; junction bases with no gene match: 7.

The chain uses TRBV7-2 and TRBJ1-3, with D possibly matching TRBD1 (6 bases). The CDR3 length is 15 residues. CDR1 SGHTA and CDR2 FQGNSA come from the germline V gene. V dropped 6 bases and J dropped 2 bases, with 14 bases sitting between them. The CDR3 region is CASSVSPGAGNTIYF. Here the CDR3 DNA reads TGTGCCAGCAGTGTCAGCCCAGGGGCTGGAAACACCATATATTTT.